This TCR beta chain was captured by sequencing in a study of blood T cell repertoires in COVID-19. The repertoire was sequenced with immunoSEQ multiplex PCR; TCRdb's copy has only in-frame clones and lacks some. Counted here are some 250,000 clones, roughly 90% occurring once; the ten biggest clones make up 8.8%. Each participant's cohort was designated according to participant-reported clinical history. Either two negative PCRs, clearance, or symptom resolution qualified Cohort 3 donors as recovered. The ends were cut back, 6 bases at V and 4 bases at J, with 21 bases in the middle. There are 16 residues in the CDR3. The germline V gene has CDR1 MNHEY and CDR2 SMNVEV (reference sequence).

This rearrangement joins TRBV27 to TRBJ1-1; D perhaps matches TRBD1 (5 bases). The origin of this receptor is a man aged 35-49 years who had recovered from COVID-19. Sequencing was performed on PBMCs or T cells enriched from blood (not recorded which). CDR3 nucleotide sequence: TGTGCCAGCAGGAATTACGGGGGGAGGTACGGCACTGAAGCTTTCTTT. It is translated as CASRNYGGRYGTEAFF.